This paragraph reports one T cell receptor (beta chain). This CDR3 is built from 17 residues. Looked up from germline, CDR1 is MGHRA and CDR2 is YSYEKL. The ends lost 0 bases at V and 1 base at J; junction bases unmatched: 1. This entry belongs to a study of blood T cell repertoires in COVID-19. Cohorts were determined from participant-reported clinical history. Recovered Cohort 3 donors showed two negative PCRs, clearance, or symptom resolution. Some clones are missing from TCRdb's copy, which holds only in-frame ones; the method was immunoSEQ multiplex PCR. The sample comprises about 380,000 clones, 88% of which are singletons, and less than 1.5% rests with the top ten.

The sequencing input was PBMCs or T cells enriched from blood (not recorded which). The chain recombines TRBV4-1 with TRBJ2-6, with TRBD1 matching 9 bases. This sequence was found in a woman aged 18-29 years who had recovered from COVID-19. The CDR3 nucleotides read TGCGCCAGCAGCCAAGAACAGGGGGCGTCTGGGGCCAACGTCCTGACTTTC. Its translation: CASSQEQGASGANVLTF.